One and the same sample provided the 14 T cell receptor beta chains below, sequenced in a study of CXCR3-negative and CXCR3-positive naive CD8 T cells. General study results and limits: Relative to CXCR3-negative naive cells, CXCR3-positive naive cells had more hydrophobic TRB CDR3s.

The antigens these receptors bind are not known. Via 5' RACE with UMI labels, TRB cDNA libraries were prepared. TCRdb re-called the 5' RACE reads; one entry per CDR3 protein, DNA not given. The sample holds about 120,000 distinct CDR3 sequences. The specimen sequenced was naive CXCR3+ CD8+ T cells from blood. Indicated subset: CD45RO-CCR7+CD27+CD95- naive CD8+ T cells expressing CXCR3 (TNR3+). All receptors derive from a human donor in good health. Some clones in this sample may be carry-over from other donors' samples.

The rearrangement joins TRBV7-8 to TRBJ2-7; lacking DNA, the TRBD1 call made by TCRdb goes unchecked. Germline CDR1 and CDR2: SGHVS and FQNEAQ. CDR3 size: 14 residues. CDR3 sequence reads: CASSLGRTGTEQYF.

V usage is TRBV20-1 and J usage is TRBJ2-3; the TRBD2 assignment by TCRdb is unverifiable without DNA. This CDR3 is built from 14 residues. Germline CDR1 DFQATT, CDR2 SNEGSKA (reference sequence). CDR3 loop: CSAEASGDPDTQYF.

This CDR3 reads CASSDGTGLQPQHF. The chain links TRBV9 to TRBJ1-5; TCRdb designates TRBD1, a call that cannot be tested without DNA. Germline lookup yields CDR1 SGDLS and CDR2 YYNGEE. The CDR3 is made up of 14 amino acids.

This chain uses TRBV29-1 with TRBJ1-2; the TRBD1 assignment by TCRdb is unverifiable without DNA. The length of the CDR3 is 15 residues. Germline V lookup: CDR1 SQVTM, CDR2 ANQGSEA. The CDR3 reads CSVPKGSDAYYGYTF. Variable domain in full (rest from reference TRBV29-1 and TRBJ1-2): SAVISQKPSRDICQRGTSLTIQCQVDSQVTMMFWYRQQPGQSLTLIATANQGSEATYESGFVIDKFPISRPNLTFSTLTVSNMSPEDSSIYLCSVPKGSDAYYGYTFGSGTRLTVV.

This sequence joins TRBV12-3 or TRBV12-4 and TRBJ2-7; the TCRdb D gene call, TRBD1, has no DNA to confirm it. CDR3 length: 15 amino acids. CDR3 region: CASSLLGTGSYEQYF.

The chain joins TRBV7-9 to TRBJ1-1; TCRdb names TRBD1, which stays unverified in the absence of DNA. The CDR3 extends over 17 amino acids. Germline CDR1 is SEHNR and CDR2 is FQNEAQ (reference sequence). The CDR3: CASSHPIGQGGNTEAFF. Full variable domain (outside the CDR3, taken from reference TRBV7-9 and TRBJ1-1): DTGVSQNPRHKITKRGQNVTFRCDPISEHNRLYWYRQTLGQGPEFLTYFQNEAQLEKSRLLSDRFSAERPKGSFSTLEIQRTEQGDSAMYLCASSHPIGQGGNTEAFFGQGTRLTVV.

The chain combines TRBV28 with TRBJ2-7; TCRdb lists TRBD1, though no DNA is available to test this call. Germline V gene data show CDR1 as MDHEN and CDR2 as SYDVKM. This CDR3 region has 14 residues. CDR3 protein: CASRRQGAFYEQYF.

CDR3 protein: CATTFGGPTEAFF. V usage is TRBV19 and J usage is TRBJ1-1; TCRdb gives TRBD1 as the D gene, but with no DNA this cannot be confirmed. The CDR3 loop spans 13 amino acids. The germline V gene has CDR1 LNHDA and CDR2 SQIVND (reference sequence).

The chain has TRBV7-6 and TRBJ2-7; without DNA, the TCRdb call of TRBD1 cannot be checked. Germline CDR1 and CDR2: SGHVS and FNYEAQ. CDR3 length: 13 amino acids. Here the CDR3 reads CASSVAQGYEQYF.

This sequence joins TRBV27 and TRBJ2-2; there is no DNA to check the TCRdb D call of TRBD1. The CDR3 has 14 amino acids. CDR1 is MNHEY and CDR2 is SMNVEV in the germline V gene (reference sequence). The CDR3 protein is CASSPLESTGELFF.

The gene calls are TRBV7-9 and TRBJ2-1; no DNA is available, so the TRBD2 call from TCRdb remains unchecked. From germline, CDR1 is SEHNR and CDR2 FQNEAQ (reference sequence). CDR3 length: 17 residues. This chain's CDR3 is CASSGGTSGTNYNEQFF.

The CDR3: CASSTRTGAHQPQHF. The chain carries TRBV5-1 and TRBJ1-5; the D gene TCRdb calls, TRBD1, cannot be checked with no DNA. The CDR3 consists of 15 residues. Germline CDR1 and CDR2: SGHRS and YFSETQ.

The gene calls are TRBV11-2 and TRBJ2-3; TCRdb's D call, TRBD2, is unchecked because there is no DNA. Germline CDR1 reads SGHAT; CDR2 reads FQNNGV. CDR3 length: 15 amino acids. The CDR3 sequence: CASSLGRWASDTQYF. Supplemented by reference TRBV11-2 and TRBJ2-3, the full variable domain reads EAGVAQSPRYKIIEKRQSVAFWCNPISGHATLYWYQQILGQGPKLLIQFQNNGVVDDSQLPKDRFSAERLKGVDSTLKIQPAKLEDSAVYLCASSLGRWASDTQYFGPGTRLTVL.

This chain connects TRBV10-3 to TRBJ2-1; the D gene TCRdb calls, TRBD2, cannot be checked with no DNA. CDR1 is ENHRY and CDR2 is SYGVKD in the germline V gene. The CDR3 has 16 residues. The CDR3: CAISGVDGLAGPEQFF.